The 19 T cell receptor beta chains given below trace back to one sample, sequenced in a study of blood T cell repertoires in COVID-19. Produced via immunoSEQ multiplex PCR; TCRdb's table is partial and in-frame only. The sample contains 350,000 to 450,000 clones, roughly 87% of which appear only once. The specimen sequenced was PBMCs or T cells enriched from blood (not recorded which). These receptor sequences come from a woman aged 45-65 years who had recovered from COVID-19.

This clone was detected a few times. The V call is TRBV7-2, the J call TRBJ2-3, with TRBD1 matching over 9 bases. CDR1 and CDR2 (germline): SGHTA, FQGNSA. J was trimmed by 4 bases and V by 8 bases; bases with no gene match: 13. The CDR3 is 16 amino acids. The CDR3 DNA reads as TGTGCCAGCGCAGACATACAGGGGGCGTGGGCAGATACGCAGTATTTT. It is translated as CASADIQGAWADTQYF.

V and J are TRBV6-5 and TRBJ2-3; weak D call: TRBD1 (6 bases). Germline assignment: CDR1 MNHEY and CDR2 SVGAGI. V was trimmed by 0 bases and J by 1 base, leaving 11 bases between them. The CDR3 loop spans 16 amino acids. The CDR3 reads CASSYSAGVGTDTQYF. In nucleotides, the CDR3 is TGTGCCAGCAGTTACTCCGCAGGGGTTGGCACAGATACGCAGTATTTT.

The V and J genes are TRBV4-1 and TRBJ1-3; 7 bases fit TRBD1. The CDR3 extends over 19 amino acids. J gave up 2 bases and V 5 bases, and 18 bases lay outside the gene matches. Looked up from germline, CDR1 is MGHRA and CDR2 is YSYEKL. CDR3 amino acids: CASSTGSGTDRTTGNTIYF. The CDR3, as DNA: TGCGCCAGCAGCACGGGCTCCGGGACAGACAGAACTACTGGAAACACCATATATTTT.

This chain links TRBV7-2 with TRBJ2-3; D uncertain. CDR1 SGHTA and CDR2 FQGNSA come from the germline V gene. The germline V and J ends were trimmed by 2 bases and 0 bases, with 9 bases remaining between them. The CDR3 has 15 residues. CDR3 DNA sequence: TGTGCCAGCAGCTTACAGCGACCTAGCACAGATACGCAGTATTTT. It encodes CASSLQRPSTDTQYF.

This clone was seen a single time. This chain links TRBV4-1 with TRBJ2-5; possible D gene TRBD1, 6 bases. Per germline, CDR1 MGHRA and CDR2 YSYEKL. The CDR3 runs to 16 residues. The germline V and J ends were trimmed by 4 bases and 5 bases, with 20 bases remaining between them. The CDR3 sequence is CASSPQGAGVGETQYF. CDR3 in DNA: TGCGCCAGCAGCCCCCAGGGAGCAGGGGTAGGGGAGACCCAGTACTTC.

The rearrangement uses TRBV5-6 and TRBJ2-7; a weak D match, TRBD1 (6 bases). The CDR3 extends over 15 amino acids. Germline V gene lookup returns CDR1 SGHDT and CDR2 YYEEEE. V was pared by 2 bases and J by 2 bases, with 14 bases between. CDR3 sequence: CASSFYGTSTYEQYF. The DNA for the CDR3 is TGTGCCAGCAGCTTTTACGGGACATCCACCTACGAGCAGTACTTC.

The chain uses TRBV19 and TRBJ1-1, with TRBD1 matching 12 bases. With V trimmed by 5 bases and J by 3 bases, 10 bases remained unmatched. The V gene's germline CDR1 is LNHDA and CDR2 SQIVND (reference sequence). The CDR3 spans 17 residues. This CDR3 reads CASSAGDRGRVDTEAFF. CDR3 nucleotides: TGTGCCAGTAGTGCGGGGGACAGGGGGCGCGTGGACACTGAAGCTTTCTTT.

V usage is TRBV7-8 and J usage is TRBJ2-3, with a tentative D call TRBD1 (5 bases). Germline CDR1 and CDR2: SGHVS and FQNEAQ. Trimming took 0 bases from V and 1 from J, leaving 11 bases between them. The CDR3 runs 16 residues. In DNA, the CDR3 is TGTGCCAGCAGCTTAGCGATGACAGCTGGCACAGATACGCAGTATTTT. Translation: CASSLAMTAGTDTQYF.

The rearrangement uses TRBV19 and TRBJ1-1; weak D call: TRBD1 (5 bases). The V gene's germline CDR1 is LNHDA and CDR2 SQIVND (reference sequence). Deletions cut 10 bases from V and 5 bases from J, with 17 bases between. The CDR3 has 13 residues. The CDR3 protein is CATLPGGVTEAFF. CDR3 nucleotides: TGTGCCACCCTCCCCGGGGGGGTGACTGAAGCTTTCTTT.

The chain links TRBV11-1 to TRBJ2-1, with 13 bases identical to TRBD2. The CDR3 has 15 residues. Looked up from germline, CDR1 is SGHAT and CDR2 is FQDESV (reference sequence). Trimming cost V 1 base and J 9 bases; bases outside gene matches: 3. Written as DNA, the CDR3 is TGTGCCAGCAGCTTAGGGACTAGCGGGAGTAGTGAGCAGTTCTTC. Amino acid sequence: CASSLGTSGSSEQFF.

In DNA form, the CDR3 reads TGCGCCAGCAGCCAAACTTGGACTAGCGGCTACGAGCAGTACTTC. As protein: CASSQTWTSGYEQYF. The V gene is TRBV4-3, the J gene TRBJ2-7; 10 bases are shared with TRBD2. The germline V gene has CDR1 LGHNA and CDR2 YSLEER. Trimming cost V 2 bases and J 3 bases; bases outside gene matches: 4. This CDR3 spans 15 amino acids.

V gene TRBV7-2 combines with J gene TRBJ1-3; 7 nucleotides line up with TRBD1. V trimming: 4 bases; J trimming: 3 bases; junction bases outside the gene matches: 6. In germline, CDR1 is SGHTA, CDR2 FQGNSA. This CDR3 has 15 amino acids. The CDR3 sequence: CASSYQTGIGNTIYF. DNA for the CDR3: TGTGCCAGCAGCTACCAGACAGGGATTGGAAACACCATATATTTT.

V is TRBV18 and J is TRBJ2-7, with a tentative D call TRBD1 (6 bases). This CDR3 contains 15 residues. The germline CDR1 and CDR2 sequences are KGHSH and LQKENI. Trimming left V 3 bases short and J 2 bases short, with 14 bases between. The CDR3 coding sequence is TGTGCCAGCTCACCGCTCGGGGCAGGGGCCTACGAGCAGTACTTC. Its protein is CASSPLGAGAYEQYF.

The chain is built from TRBV5-1 and TRBJ2-5, with 15 bases fitting TRBD2. V shed 4 bases and J 2 bases; nucleotides not matched to a gene: 3. The CDR3 contains 16 residues. Germline CDR1 and CDR2: SGHRS and YFSETQ. As DNA, the CDR3 is TGCGCCAGCAGCATCGGACTAGCGGGGGGGCAAGAGACCCAGTACTTC. It yields the protein CASSIGLAGGQETQYF.

This chain joins TRBV18 and TRBJ2-3, with TRBD2 matching 9 bases. Germline V gene sequence: CDR1 KGHSH, CDR2 LQKENI. CDR3 size: 16 residues. The V and J ends lost 2 bases and 2 bases, in that order; junction bases with no gene match: 5. CDR3 region: CASSPMTSGSTDTQYF. CDR3 nucleotide sequence: TGTGCCAGCTCACCAATGACTAGCGGTTCCACAGATACGCAGTATTTT. Drawing the rest from reference TRBV18 and TRBJ2-3, the complete variable domain is NAGVMQNPRHLVRRRGQEARLRCSPMKGHSHVYWYRQLPEEGLKFMVYLQKENIIDESGMPKERFSAEFPKEGPSILRIQQVVRGDSAAYFCASSPMTSGSTDTQYFGPGTRLTVL.

This sequence joins TRBV6-1 and TRBJ1-1, with 9 positions matching TRBD1. The V segment lost 2 bases and the J segment 4 bases; nucleotides outside the gene matches: 2. This CDR3 has 14 amino acids. In germline, CDR1 is MNHNS, CDR2 SASEGT. CDR3 loop: CASSEPGQGTEAFF. Written as DNA, the CDR3 is TGTGCCAGCAGTGAACCGGGACAGGGCACTGAAGCTTTCTTT.

J is TRBJ1-5 and V is TRBV29-1; a weak D match, TRBD1 (6 bases). The germline V gene encodes CDR1 SQVTM and CDR2 ANQGSEA. Trimming removed 6 bases from V and 7 bases from J, with 16 bases in between. This CDR3 spans 13 amino acids. CDR3: CSVGAGKDQPQHF. CDR3 DNA: TGCAGCGTGGGGGCAGGGAAGGACCAGCCCCAGCATTTT.

The V and J genes are TRBV30 and TRBJ1-1; TRBD1 might be the D (5 bases). The CDR3 sequence is 13 residues long. Trimming shortened V by 5 bases and J by 1 base, and 11 bases separated the two germline ends. CDR1 is GTSNPN, CDR2 SVGIG, per germline (reference sequence). CDR3 coding DNA: TGTGCCTGGGGAGAAGGGGCGAACACTGAAGCTTTCTTT. Encoded protein: CAWGEGANTEAFF.

A single count supports this clone. The V call is TRBV20-1, the J call TRBJ1-2; 8 positions agree with TRBD1. V lost 6 bases to trimming and J lost 8 bases; unmatched junction nucleotides: 5. Germline V gene lookup returns CDR1 DFQATT and CDR2 SNEGSKA (reference sequence). The CDR3 length is 11 residues. The CDR3 DNA sequence: TGCAGTGCCGGGGACAGGTACGGCTACACCTTC. Its protein product is CSAGDRYGYTF.